What follows are 21 T cell receptor beta chains derived from one specimen sequenced in a study of cytomegalovirus exposure and HLA in healthy donors. The PCR made use of 60 Vbeta and 13 Jbeta primers. The protocol was immunoSEQ multiplex PCR, while the TCRdb copy is restricted to in-frame clones and leaves out a portion. The data show 180,000 or so clones, with just over 75% seen just once and 1.4% held by the top ten. Material for sequencing was PBMCs. The receptors shown here come from a man in his late teens or twenties in good health and CMV-seronegative.

The chain couples TRBV7-9 to TRBJ2-3; 8 positions match TRBD1. This CDR3 is built from 15 residues. Per germline, CDR1 SEHNR and CDR2 FQNEAQ (reference sequence). Germline trimming cut 6 bases from V and 3 bases from J; bases unmatched to any gene: 8. CDR3 bases: TGTGCCAGCAGTTCCGCGAGGACAGGGACAGATACGCAGTATTTT. Residues: CASSSARTGTDTQYF. Full variable domain (remainder filled in from reference TRBV7-9 and TRBJ2-3): DTGVSQNPRHKITKRGQNVTFRCDPISEHNRLYWYRQTLGQGPEFLTYFQNEAQLEKSRLLSDRFSAERPKGSFSTLEIQRTEQGDSAMYLCASSSARTGTDTQYFGPGTRLTVL.

The rearrangement links TRBV19 to TRBJ2-1, with a tentative D call TRBD2 (6 bases). Trimming took 4 bases from V and 0 from J, leaving 10 bases between them. The CDR3 is 15 amino acids. Germline V gene data show CDR1 as LNHDA and CDR2 as SQIVND (reference sequence). The CDR3 DNA is TGTGCCAGTAGTAGCGGGACCAGCTCCTACAATGAGCAGTTCTTC. Residues: CASSSGTSSYNEQFF.

The genes are TRBV28 and TRBJ1-2, with D possibly matching TRBD1 (5 bases). Germline assignment: CDR1 MDHEN and CDR2 SYDVKM. This CDR3 has 14 residues. V lost 1 base to trimming and J lost 6 bases, with 12 bases between them. The CDR3: CASSLSGGGNGYTF. CDR3 bases: TGTGCCAGCAGTTTATCGGGCGGGGGGAATGGCTACACCTTC.

The chain links TRBV19 to TRBJ2-7, with 7 nucleotides matching TRBD2. Germline-derived CDR1 and CDR2 are LNHDA and SQIVND (reference sequence). After removal of 4 bases from V and 2 bases from J, the junction contained 5 bases not matched to a gene. The CDR3 runs 14 residues. The DNA of the CDR3 is TGTGCCAGTAGTACCCTAGCGGTTCCCTACGAGCAGTACTTC. Protein: CASSTLAVPYEQYF.

This clone is a singleton in its sample. CDR3 in amino acids: CASSLHGGESYEQYF. In DNA, the CDR3 is TGTGCCAGCAGCCTACACGGGGGTGAGTCCTACGAGCAGTACTTC. This chain joins TRBV5-5 and TRBJ2-7; TRBD2 is a possible D gene (6 bases). Germline lookup yields CDR1 SGHKS and CDR2 YYEKEE (reference sequence). The CDR3 covers 15 residues. V lost 4 bases and J 1 base, leaving 15 bases between the germline ends.

The rearrangement joins TRBV12-5 to TRBJ1-5; no firm D call. The CDR3 extends over 14 amino acids. V was cut by 1 base and J by 0 bases, with 4 bases left in between. CDR1 and CDR2 from the germline V gene are LGHNT and FRNRAP. The CDR3 nucleotides read TGTGCTAGTGGTTTGGGAGATAGCAATCAGCCCCAGCATTTT. Its translation: CASGLGDSNQPQHF.

V usage is TRBV6-1 and J usage is TRBJ1-2, with D perhaps TRBD1 (5 bases). The CDR3 is made up of 14 amino acids. The V gene's germline CDR1 is MNHNS and CDR2 SASEGT. Trimming removed 7 bases at V and 4 bases at J, with 16 bases between. The CDR3 DNA reads TGTGCCAGCACTCGAGCGGGGGGTGGCTATGGCTACACCTTC. Its translation is CASTRAGGGYGYTF.

The chain combines TRBV28 with TRBJ2-5, with D possibly being TRBD1 (6 bases). Trimming pared 6 bases from V and 5 bases from J, leaving 13 bases between. The CDR3 consists of 13 residues. CDR1 and CDR2 from the germline V gene are MDHEN and SYDVKM. The CDR3 sequence is CASSLGQLETQYF. The CDR3 nucleotides are TGTGCCAGCAGCCTCGGACAGCTGGAGACCCAGTACTTC.

The chain has TRBV18 and TRBJ1-2; a possible D gene is TRBD1 (5 bases). The V and J ends lost 4 bases and 6 bases respectively, with 18 bases between them. The CDR3 runs 15 residues. Germline V gene data show CDR1 as KGHSH and CDR2 as LQKENI. DNA of the CDR3: TGTGCCAGCTCACTACTCCAGGGTACTATGGATGGCTACACCTTC. Translating gives CASSLLQGTMDGYTF.

Only a few counts were recorded for this clone. CDR3 nucleotides: TGTGCCAGCAGCCAAAGTTGGGGGGACTCCTACAATGAGCAGTTCTTC. It codes for CASSQSWGDSYNEQFF. This chain joins TRBV7-9 and TRBJ2-1, with D perhaps matching TRBD2 (6 bases). The CDR3 length is 16 residues. CDR1 is SEHNR and CDR2 is FQNEAQ in the germline V gene (reference sequence). Trimming pared 5 bases from V and 0 bases from J, leaving 14 bases between. Using reference TRBV7-9 and TRBJ2-1 for the parts outside the CDR3, the full variable domain is DTGVSQNPRHKITKRGQNVTFRCDPISEHNRLYWYRQTLGQGPEFLTYFQNEAQLEKSRLLSDRFSAERPKGSFSTLEIQRTEQGDSAMYLCASSQSWGDSYNEQFFGPGTRLTVL.

The chain is built from TRBV4-3 and TRBJ1-4; D gene unclear. V dropped 1 base and J dropped 5 bases, with 11 bases sitting between them. The germline V gene has CDR1 LGHNA and CDR2 YSLEER. There are 15 residues in the CDR3. The CDR3 sequence: CASSQGQRSNEKLFF. In DNA form, the CDR3 reads TGCGCCAGCAGCCAAGGTCAACGGTCCAATGAAAAACTGTTTTTT.

CDR3 nucleotide sequence: TGTGCCTGGAGTGTAGTGGCTGCTGGAAACACCATATATTTT. Translating it yields CAWSVVAAGNTIYF. V usage is TRBV30 and J usage is TRBJ1-3, with D unresolved. The V gene lost 0 bases and the J gene lost 2 bases, with 8 bases spanning the gap. Per the germline V gene, CDR1 is GTSNPN and CDR2 is SVGIG (reference sequence). The CDR3 consists of 14 residues.

J is TRBJ1-1 and V is TRBV7-2; D is undetermined. Germline-derived CDR1 and CDR2 are SGHTA and FQGNSA. V was clipped by 2 bases and J by 11 bases, with 12 bases between them. This CDR3 spans 12 amino acids. CDR3 protein: CASSLSGFEAFF. The CDR3 DNA reads as TGTGCCAGCAGCTTAAGCGGGTTCGAGGCTTTCTTT.

The rearrangement uses TRBV7-9 and TRBJ2-7, with 9 bases fitting TRBD1. The germline V gene encodes CDR1 SEHNR and CDR2 FQNEAQ (reference sequence). The CDR3 length is 12 residues. The V and J ends lost 8 bases and 7 bases, in that order; junction bases with no gene match: 6. This CDR3 reads CASRDRAGEQYF. Here the CDR3 DNA reads TGTGCCAGCCGGGACAGGGCGGGGGAGCAGTACTTC. The entire variable domain, with the rest obtained from reference TRBV7-9 and TRBJ2-7, is as follows: DTGVSQNPRHKITKRGQNVTFRCDPISEHNRLYWYRQTLGQGPEFLTYFQNEAQLEKSRLLSDRFSAERPKGSFSTLEIQRTEQGDSAMYLCASRDRAGEQYFGPGTRLTVT.

The chain joins TRBV15 to TRBJ2-3, with 11 bases aligning to TRBD1. CDR1 and CDR2 from the germline V gene are LNHNV and YYDKDF (reference sequence). The CDR3 totals 15 residues. Unmatched junction bases numbered 6, after V lost 5 bases and J lost 5 bases. The CDR3 DNA reads TGTGCCACCAGCCCGGGACAGGGGGACGTAGATACGCAGTATTTT. Translation gives CATSPGQGDVDTQYF.

The rearrangement joins TRBV5-1 to TRBJ2-5, with a weak D call TRBD1 (6 bases). V lost 0 bases to trimming and J lost 4 bases, with 10 bases between them. Germline V CDR1 and CDR2: SGHRS, YFSETQ. There are 14 residues in the CDR3. The CDR3 spells CASSLVGGVETQYF. The DNA for the CDR3 is TGCGCCAGCAGCTTGGTAGGGGGAGTAGAGACCCAGTACTTC.

The chain links TRBV6-1 to TRBJ2-3; TRBD2 agrees at 7 bases. J lost 0 bases, V lost 6 bases, and 3 bases had no gene match. This CDR3 comprises 14 residues. In germline, CDR1 is MNHNS, CDR2 SASEGT. CDR3 loop: CASRPSGSTDTQYF. CDR3 sequence (DNA): TGTGCCAGCAGGCCTAGCGGTAGCACAGATACGCAGTATTTT.

The rearrangement links TRBV30 to TRBJ1-1; tentatively, D is TRBD1 (5 bases). Germline loops: CDR1 GTSNPN, CDR2 SVGIG (reference sequence). The CDR3 totals 12 residues. The V end lost 6 bases, the J end lost 4 bases, and 12 bases lay between the germline ends. The CDR3 DNA is TGTGCCTGTCCTGGGGCGCGCACTGAAGCTTTCTTT. This translates into CACPGARTEAFF.

The V gene is TRBV2, the J gene TRBJ2-3; tentatively, D is TRBD1 (6 bases). The CDR3 length is 13 residues. Germline V lookup: CDR1 SNHLY, CDR2 FYNNEI. Trimming took 3 bases from V and 3 from J, leaving 7 bases between them. CDR3 DNA sequence: TGTGCCAGCAGTGACCAGGGGACAGATACGCAGTATTTT. Encoded protein: CASSDQGTDTQYF.

J is TRBJ1-2 and V is TRBV18; possible D gene TRBD1, 5 bases. Trimming took 1 base from V and 2 from J, leaving 11 bases between them. Germline loops: CDR1 KGHSH, CDR2 LQKENI. The CDR3 is made up of 15 amino acids. CDR3 DNA sequence: TGTGCCAGCTCACCACGGGTGGACACGAACTATGGCTACACCTTC. Translating it yields CASSPRVDTNYGYTF. Based on the CDR3 plus reference TRBV18 and TRBJ1-2, the full variable domain is NAGVMQNPRHLVRRRGQEARLRCSPMKGHSHVYWYRQLPEEGLKFMVYLQKENIIDESGMPKERFSAEFPKEGPSILRIQQVVRGDSAAYFCASSPRVDTNYGYTFGSGTRLTVV.

This sequence joins TRBV5-4 and TRBJ2-4; tentative D call: TRBD1 (5 bases). Germline CDR1 and CDR2: SGHNT and YYREEE (reference sequence). This CDR3 comprises 14 residues. V was pared by 4 bases and J by 6 bases, with 14 bases between. CDR3 coding DNA: TGTGCCAGCAGCGTAAAGTGGCAGGGAAACATTCAGTACTTC. The encoded protein is CASSVKWQGNIQYF.